These 20 T cell receptor beta chains originate from one sample sequenced in a study of blood T cells in healthy people across ages. Together with a sample-barcoded 5' primer, a J-beta primer mix was included in a second PCR lasting about 6 to 11 cycles. TCRdb passed the 5' RACE reads through MiXCR, listing each CDR3 protein once. The table shows about 1.7 million distinct CDR3 sequences, with about 28% occurring only once. Sequenced input: blood. Receptors originate from a woman in her twenties or thirties in good health.

This clonotype has a handful of counts. This sequence joins TRBV21-1 and TRBJ2-6; TRBD1 is the table's D call and was not checked against the DNA. TRBV21-1 is tagged as a pseudogene. CDR3 length equals 18 residues. The CDR3 sequence: CASSKKSRFTPLANVLTF. DNA for the CDR3: TGTGCCAGCAGCAAAAAATCCAGGTTCACCCCCTTGGCCAACGTCCTGACTTTC.

The chain employs TRBV20-1 and TRBJ2-7; possibly TRBD2 for D (6 bases). Per germline, CDR1 DFQATT and CDR2 SNEGSKA (reference sequence). V lost 4 bases and J 0 bases, leaving 19 bases between the germline ends. CDR3 length equals 16 residues. DNA of the CDR3: TGCAGTGCTAACCCTCCCAATGGGAGGAGCTCCTACGAGCAGTACTTC. It encodes CSANPPNGRSSYEQYF.

This clonotype was seen many times. The chain recombines TRBV4-3 with TRBJ2-4; 7 bases are shared with TRBD1. The CDR3 extends over 14 amino acids. J was trimmed by 8 bases and V by 4 bases; bases with no gene match: 8. Germline V lookup: CDR1 LGHNA, CDR2 YSLEER. DNA of the CDR3: TGCGCCAGCAGCCGGAACAGGGGATCGGACATTCAGTACTTC. Protein: CASSRNRGSDIQYF.

This clonotype was counted between two and nine times. The chain joins TRBV5-1 to TRBJ2-1; 9 nucleotides match TRBD2. Germline V gene data show CDR1 as SGHRS and CDR2 as YFSETQ. CDR3 size: 13 residues. V shed 7 bases and J 5 bases; nucleotides not matched to a gene: 4. Here the CDR3 reads CASAGGGNNEQFF. In DNA form, the CDR3 reads TGCGCCAGCGCGGGGGGGGGCAACAATGAGCAGTTCTTC. Variable domain in full (rest from reference TRBV5-1 and TRBJ2-1): KAGVTQTPRYLIKTRGQQVTLSCSPISGHRSVSWYQQTPGQGLQFLFEYFSETQRNKGNFPGRFSGRQFSNSRSEMNVSTLELGDSALYLCASAGGGNNEQFFGPGTRLTVL.

This clonotype has just a few counts. This chain connects TRBV12-3 or TRBV12-4 to TRBJ1-5, with TRBD1 matching 10 bases. The CDR3 is made up of 15 amino acids. J gave up 7 bases and V 5 bases, and 8 bases lay outside the gene matches. Here the CDR3 DNA reads TGTGCCAGCAGTCCCCGGGACAGGGGTTACCAGCCCCAGCATTTT. Translating gives CASSPRDRGYQPQHF.

The chain recombines TRBV4-2 with TRBJ1-5; D perhaps matches TRBD1 (6 bases). The CDR3 spans 15 residues. Trimming took 4 bases from V and 6 from J, leaving 16 bases between them. Germline CDR1 reads LGHNA; CDR2 reads YNFKEQ. The CDR3 region has the DNA TGTGCCAGCAGCCCCGGACAGTCTTGGCTTCAGCCCCAGCATTTT. As protein: CASSPGQSWLQPQHF.

The chain employs TRBV12-3 or TRBV12-4 and TRBJ2-7; 9 bases map to TRBD2. The tail of the sequence fits TRBJ2-5 better, so the J call may be wrong. The CDR3 runs to 14 residues. The CDR3 protein is CASIIAGVGETQYF. In nucleotides, the CDR3 is TGTGCCAGCATTATAGCGGGAGTGGGTGAGACCCAGTACTTC.

The rearrangement links TRBV5-1 to TRBJ2-5; weak D call: TRBD2 (7 bases). Germline CDR1 reads SGHRS; CDR2 reads YFSETQ. The CDR3 contains 14 residues. Trimming shortened V by 4 bases and J by 5 bases, and 15 bases separated the two germline ends. CDR3 in amino acids: CASSDVGGPETQYF. As DNA, the CDR3 is TGCGCCAGCAGCGACGTGGGGGGGCCGGAGACCCAGTACTTC.

This clonotype was detected only a few times. Here the CDR3 reads CASSTDRGSNQPQHF. The CDR3 nucleotides read TGTGCCAGCAGTACTGACAGGGGAAGCAATCAGCCCCAGCATTTT. The chain uses TRBV6-5 and TRBJ1-5; TRBD1 matches 8 bases. This CDR3 has 15 residues. Trimming cost V 5 bases and J 1 base; bases outside gene matches: 4. From germline, CDR1 is MNHEY and CDR2 SVGAGI.

The J gene is TRBJ2-5, the V gene TRBV20-1, with a tentative D call TRBD2 (6 bases). The CDR3 sequence is 12 residues long. Looked up from germline, CDR1 is DFQATT and CDR2 is SNEGSKA (reference sequence). The V gene lost 3 bases and the J gene lost 5 bases, with 10 bases spanning the gap. CDR3 residues: CSASGSKETQYF. CDR3 bases: TGCAGTGCTAGCGGGAGTAAGGAGACCCAGTACTTC.

This clonotype was recorded only once. The rearrangement joins TRBV12-3 or TRBV12-4 to TRBJ2-3; D might be TRBD1 (6 bases). The CDR3 has 15 residues. V lost 5 bases to trimming and J lost 4 bases, with 16 bases between them. The CDR3 protein is CASSPTGRRPDTQYF. In DNA, the CDR3 is TGTGCCAGCAGTCCAACAGGGCGGAGGCCAGATACGCAGTATTTT.

This clonotype was seen more than once but under ten times. The chain couples TRBV4-2 to TRBJ2-7, with 9 positions matching TRBD2. Germline loops: CDR1 LGHNA, CDR2 YNFKEQ. The V gene end was trimmed by 1 base and the J gene end by 1 base; junction bases not matched to a gene: 2. The CDR3 has 15 amino acids. The chain's CDR3 is CASSQGTSESYEQYF. As DNA, the CDR3 is TGTGCCAGCAGCCAAGGGACTAGCGAATCCTACGAGCAGTACTTC.

To note about this clonotype: A much larger clone sits a single nucleotide away, making a read error possible. The rearrangement uses TRBV6-2 or TRBV6-3 and TRBJ2-1, with TRBD2 matching 12 bases. There are 13 residues in the CDR3. The V segment lost 7 bases and the J segment 6 bases; nucleotides outside the gene matches: 1. In germline, CDR1 is MNHEY, CDR2 SVGEGT. CDR3 region: CASKTSGSNEQFF. CDR3 sequence (DNA): TGTGCCAGCAAGACTAGCGGGAGCAATGAGCAGTTCTTC.

This clonotype was counted at least ten times. The chain recombines TRBV6-2 or TRBV6-3 with TRBJ2-7; D is ambiguous. The CDR3 runs to 11 residues. V was pared by 2 bases and J by 7 bases, with 6 bases between. From germline, CDR1 is MNHEY and CDR2 SVGEGT. The CDR3 here is CASSYDREQYF. The CDR3 nucleotides are TGTGCCAGCAGTTACGACCGGGAGCAGTACTTC.

This clonotype was seen ten or more times. The V gene is TRBV20-1, the J gene TRBJ2-7; D remains ambiguous. Germline V lookup: CDR1 DFQATT, CDR2 SNEGSKA (reference sequence). The CDR3 loop spans 13 amino acids. V shed 0 bases and J shed 4 bases, with 10 bases lying between them. The CDR3, as DNA: TGCAGTGCTAGAGATTTCCAATCTTACGAGCAGTACTTC. Translation: CSARDFQSYEQYF.

Worth noting for this clonotype: A much larger clone is a single base away; this may be a read error. The V and J genes are TRBV7-9 and TRBJ2-3; TRBD1 matches at 8 bases. The V and J ends lost 3 bases and 1 base, in that order; junction bases with no gene match: 3. CDR3 size: 15 residues. Germline V CDR1 and CDR2: SEHNR, FQNEAQ (reference sequence). The CDR3 sequence: CASSFGQGGTDTQYF. In DNA form, the CDR3 reads TGTGCCAGCAGCTTCGGACAGGGTGGCACAGATACGCAGTATTTT.

This clonotype has just a few counts. The rearrangement joins TRBV6-6 to TRBJ1-4; D not resolved. Trimming pared 2 bases from V and 2 bases from J, leaving 12 bases between. This CDR3 has 16 amino acids. The germline CDR1 and CDR2 sequences are MNHNY and SVGAGI (reference sequence). The CDR3 sequence: CASSYGGVSTNEKLFF. The CDR3 region has the DNA TGTGCCAGCAGTTACGGCGGGGTTAGTACTAATGAAAAACTGTTTTTT.

This clonotype was detected a few times. The chain uses TRBV18 and TRBJ1-1; TRBD1 might be the D (6 bases). Germline V gives CDR1 KGHSH, CDR2 LQKENI. V was cut by 3 bases and J by 3 bases, with 11 bases left in between. The CDR3 covers 14 residues. This CDR3 is CASSPGSGDTEAFF. Here the CDR3 DNA reads TGTGCCAGCTCACCGGGTTCAGGGGACACTGAAGCTTTCTTT.

This chain uses TRBV20-1 with TRBJ2-5; unclear D gene. The CDR3 is 15 residues long. V was trimmed by 0 bases and J by 11 bases, leaving 22 bases between them. The germline V gene encodes CDR1 DFQATT and CDR2 SNEGSKA (reference sequence). CDR3 sequence (DNA): TGCAGTGCTAGAGATCGAACAGCCCCTTACAATGAGCAGTACTTC. Translated, it gives CSARDRTAPYNEQYF.

This clonotype occurred a few times. The chain links TRBV10-2 to TRBJ2-4; D gene uncertain. The DNA end favors TRBJ2-7, so the J call may be wrong. Per the germline V gene, CDR1 is WSHSY and CDR2 is SAAADI. The CDR3 spans 14 residues. The CDR3 DNA is TGCGCCAGCAGTGAAAGAGCCCTGGGCGACGAGCAGTACTTC. It translates to CASSERALGDEQYF.